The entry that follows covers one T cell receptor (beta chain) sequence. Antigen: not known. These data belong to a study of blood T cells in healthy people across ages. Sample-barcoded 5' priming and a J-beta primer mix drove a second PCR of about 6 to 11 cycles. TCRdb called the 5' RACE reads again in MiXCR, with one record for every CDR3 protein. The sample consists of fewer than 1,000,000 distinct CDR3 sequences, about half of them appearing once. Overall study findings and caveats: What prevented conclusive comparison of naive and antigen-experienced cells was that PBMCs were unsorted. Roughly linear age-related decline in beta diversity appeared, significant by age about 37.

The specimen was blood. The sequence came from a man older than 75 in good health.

CDR3 sequence (DNA): TGCGCCAGCAGCTTGGACCCCCAAGGGGACAATGAGCAGTTCTTC. Protein sequence: CASSLDPQGDNEQFF. The rearrangement joins TRBV5-1 to TRBJ2-1, with TRBD1 as a possible D gene (5 bases). The V and J ends lost 0 bases and 5 bases respectively, with 12 bases between them. Germline CDR1 reads SGHRS; CDR2 reads YFSETQ. The CDR3 covers 15 residues.